This TCR beta chain came from a study of blood T cell repertoires in COVID-19. Study-level information: Material from acute and convalescent COVID-19 was sourced from the United States, Italy and Spain. Sample material is recorded as cDNA or gDNA derived from T cells, B-cell-depleted T cells, or PBMCs.

CDR3 length: 12 residues. The germline V gene encodes CDR1 SNHLY and CDR2 FYNNEI. The ends were cut back, 11 bases at V and 2 bases at J, with 9 bases in the middle. Authors' methods: From reference gene primer amplification, estimates of nucleated cell counts were derived. Data came from immunoSEQ multiplex PCR; TCRdb stores just in-frame clones and leaves some out. V, J and clone size are those of that table, while D and trimming were read from the DNA. The table has 350,000 to 500,000 clones, 70% to 90% seen once. This receptor was obtained from a woman aged 18-35 years who had been exposed to COVID-19. The sequencing sample was made of PBMCs or T cells enriched from blood (not recorded which). The J gene is TRBJ1-4, the V gene TRBV2; possible D gene TRBD1, 6 bases. CDR3 region: CAGGHTNEKLFF. DNA for the CDR3: TGTGCCGGGGGACATACTAATGAAAAACTGTTTTTT.